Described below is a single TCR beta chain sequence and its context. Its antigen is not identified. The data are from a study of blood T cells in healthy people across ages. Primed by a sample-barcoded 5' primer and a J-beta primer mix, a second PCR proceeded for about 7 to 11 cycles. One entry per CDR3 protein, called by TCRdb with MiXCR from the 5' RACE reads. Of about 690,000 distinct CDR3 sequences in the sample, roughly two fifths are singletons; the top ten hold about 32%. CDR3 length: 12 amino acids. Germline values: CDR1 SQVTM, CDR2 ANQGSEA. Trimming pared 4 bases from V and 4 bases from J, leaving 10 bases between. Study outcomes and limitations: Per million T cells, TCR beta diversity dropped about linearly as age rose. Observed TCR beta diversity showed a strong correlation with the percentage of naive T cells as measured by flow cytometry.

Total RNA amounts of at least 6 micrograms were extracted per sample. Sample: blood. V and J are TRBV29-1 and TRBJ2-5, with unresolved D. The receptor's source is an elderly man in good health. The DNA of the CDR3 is TGCAGCGTTGGAGGAGAGGTAGAGACCCAGTACTTC. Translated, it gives CSVGGEVETQYF. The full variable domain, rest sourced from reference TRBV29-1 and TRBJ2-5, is SAVISQKPSRDICQRGTSLTIQCQVDSQVTMMFWYRQQPGQSLTLIATANQGSEATYESGFVIDKFPISRPNLTFSTLTVSNMSPEDSSIYLCSVGGEVETQYFGPGTRLLVL.